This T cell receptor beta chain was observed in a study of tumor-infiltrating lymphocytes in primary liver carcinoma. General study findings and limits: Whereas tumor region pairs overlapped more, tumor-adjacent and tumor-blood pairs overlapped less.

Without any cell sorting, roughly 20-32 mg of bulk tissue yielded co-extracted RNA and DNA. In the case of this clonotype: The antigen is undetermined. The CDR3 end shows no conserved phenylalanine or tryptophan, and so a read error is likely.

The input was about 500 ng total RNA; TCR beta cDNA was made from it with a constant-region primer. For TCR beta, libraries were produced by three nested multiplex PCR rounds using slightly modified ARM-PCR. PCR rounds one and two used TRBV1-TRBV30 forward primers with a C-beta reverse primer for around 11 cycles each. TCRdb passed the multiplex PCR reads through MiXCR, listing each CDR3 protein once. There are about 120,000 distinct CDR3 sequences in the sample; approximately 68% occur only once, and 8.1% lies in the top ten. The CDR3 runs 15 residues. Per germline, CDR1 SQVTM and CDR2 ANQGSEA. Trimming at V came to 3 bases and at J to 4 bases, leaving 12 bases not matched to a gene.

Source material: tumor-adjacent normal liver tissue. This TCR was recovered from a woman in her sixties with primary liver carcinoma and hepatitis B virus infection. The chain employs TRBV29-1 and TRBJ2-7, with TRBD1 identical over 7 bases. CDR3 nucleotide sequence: TGCAGCGTTGAGGGGCGACAGGGTTTAGGATACGAGCAGTACCTC. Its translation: CSVEGRQGLGYEQYL.